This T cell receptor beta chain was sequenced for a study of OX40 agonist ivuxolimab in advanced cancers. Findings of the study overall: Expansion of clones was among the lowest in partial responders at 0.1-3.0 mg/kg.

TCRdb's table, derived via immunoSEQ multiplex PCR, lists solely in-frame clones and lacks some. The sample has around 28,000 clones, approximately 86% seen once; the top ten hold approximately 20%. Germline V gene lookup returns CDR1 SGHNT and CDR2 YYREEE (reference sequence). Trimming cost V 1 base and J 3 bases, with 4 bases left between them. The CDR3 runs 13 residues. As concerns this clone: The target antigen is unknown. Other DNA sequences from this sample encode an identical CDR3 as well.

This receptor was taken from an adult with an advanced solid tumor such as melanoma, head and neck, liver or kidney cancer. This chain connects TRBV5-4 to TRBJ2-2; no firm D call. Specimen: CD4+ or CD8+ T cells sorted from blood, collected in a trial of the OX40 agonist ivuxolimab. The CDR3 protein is CASSLTDTGELFF. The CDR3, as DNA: TGTGCCAGCAGCTTGACAGACACCGGGGAGCTGTTTTTT. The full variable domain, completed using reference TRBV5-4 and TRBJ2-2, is ETGVTQSPTHLIKTRGQQVTLRCSSQSGHNTVSWYQQALGQGPQFIFQYYREEENGRGNFPPRFSGLQFPNYSSELNVNALELDDSALYLCASSLTDTGELFFGEGSRLTVL.